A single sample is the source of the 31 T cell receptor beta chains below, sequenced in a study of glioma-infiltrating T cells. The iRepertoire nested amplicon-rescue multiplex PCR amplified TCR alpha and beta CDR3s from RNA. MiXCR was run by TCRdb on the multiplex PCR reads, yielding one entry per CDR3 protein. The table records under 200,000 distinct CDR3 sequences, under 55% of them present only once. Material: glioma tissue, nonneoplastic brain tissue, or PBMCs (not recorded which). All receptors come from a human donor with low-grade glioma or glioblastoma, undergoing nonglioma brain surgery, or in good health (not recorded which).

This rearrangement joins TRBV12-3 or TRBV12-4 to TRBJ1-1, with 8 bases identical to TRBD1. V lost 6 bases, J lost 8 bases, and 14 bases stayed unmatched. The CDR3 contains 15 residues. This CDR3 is CASRIHAGGVMEAFF. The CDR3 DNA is TGTGCCAGCAGAATTCACGCAGGGGGCGTGATGGAAGCTTTCTTT.

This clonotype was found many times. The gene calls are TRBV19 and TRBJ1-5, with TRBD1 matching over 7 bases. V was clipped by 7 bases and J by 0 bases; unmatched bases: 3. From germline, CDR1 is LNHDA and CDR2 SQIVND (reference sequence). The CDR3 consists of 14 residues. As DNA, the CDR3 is TGTGCCAGTAACAGGGGCTTTAGCAATCAGCCCCAGCATTTT. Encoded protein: CASNRGFSNQPQHF.

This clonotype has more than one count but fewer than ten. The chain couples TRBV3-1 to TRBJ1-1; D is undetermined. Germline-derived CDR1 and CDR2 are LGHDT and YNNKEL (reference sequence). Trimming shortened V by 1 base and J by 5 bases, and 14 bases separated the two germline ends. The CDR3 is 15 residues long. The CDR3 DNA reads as TGTGCCAGCAGCCAAGCCCGGGCCCCGAGGACTGAAGCTTTCTTT. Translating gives CASSQARAPRTEAFF. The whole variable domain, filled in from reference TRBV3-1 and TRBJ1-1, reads DTAVSQTPKYLVTQMGNDKSIKCEQNLGHDTMYWYKQDSKKFLKIMFSYNNKELIINETVPNRFSPKSPDKAHLNLHINSLELGDSAVYFCASSQARAPRTEAFFGQGTRLTVV.

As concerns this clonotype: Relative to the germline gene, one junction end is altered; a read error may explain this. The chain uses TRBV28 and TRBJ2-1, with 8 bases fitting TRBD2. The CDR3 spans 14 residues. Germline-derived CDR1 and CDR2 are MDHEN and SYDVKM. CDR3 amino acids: CDSSRGTRYNEQFF. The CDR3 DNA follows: TGTGACAGCAGTCGGGGGACTAGATACAATGAGCAGTTCTTC.

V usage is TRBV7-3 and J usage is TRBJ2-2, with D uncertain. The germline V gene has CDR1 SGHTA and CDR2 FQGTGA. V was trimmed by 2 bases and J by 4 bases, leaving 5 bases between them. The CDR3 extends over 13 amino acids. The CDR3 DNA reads TGTGCCAGCAGCTTAGGTCCCACCGGGGAGCTGTTTTTT. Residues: CASSLGPTGELFF.

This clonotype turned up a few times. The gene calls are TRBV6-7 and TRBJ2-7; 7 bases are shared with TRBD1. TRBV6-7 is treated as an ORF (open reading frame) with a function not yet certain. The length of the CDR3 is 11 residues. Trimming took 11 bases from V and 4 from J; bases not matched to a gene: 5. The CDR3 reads CAGDREYEQYF. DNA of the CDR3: TGTGCCGGAGACAGGGAGTACGAGCAGTACTTC.

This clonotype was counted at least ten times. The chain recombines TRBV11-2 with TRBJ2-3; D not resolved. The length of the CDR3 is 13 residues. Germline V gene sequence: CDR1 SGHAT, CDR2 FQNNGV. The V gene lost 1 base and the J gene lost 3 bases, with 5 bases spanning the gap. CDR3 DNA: TGTGCCAGCAGCTTAGTAGTAACAGATACGCAGTATTTT. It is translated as CASSLVVTDTQYF.

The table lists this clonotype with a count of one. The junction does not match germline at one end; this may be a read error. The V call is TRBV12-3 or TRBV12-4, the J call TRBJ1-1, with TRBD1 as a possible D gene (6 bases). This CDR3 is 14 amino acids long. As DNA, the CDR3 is TGTGCCAGCAGGCCCACAGGGCGTAACAATGAAGCTTTCTTT. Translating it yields CASRPTGRNNEAFF.

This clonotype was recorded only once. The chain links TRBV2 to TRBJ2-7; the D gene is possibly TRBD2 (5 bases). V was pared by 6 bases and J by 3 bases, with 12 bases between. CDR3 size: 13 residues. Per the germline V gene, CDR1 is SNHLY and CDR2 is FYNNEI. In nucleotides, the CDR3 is TGTGCCAGCAGACTAGAAGGTCTCTACGAGCAGTACTTC. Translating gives CASRLEGLYEQYF.

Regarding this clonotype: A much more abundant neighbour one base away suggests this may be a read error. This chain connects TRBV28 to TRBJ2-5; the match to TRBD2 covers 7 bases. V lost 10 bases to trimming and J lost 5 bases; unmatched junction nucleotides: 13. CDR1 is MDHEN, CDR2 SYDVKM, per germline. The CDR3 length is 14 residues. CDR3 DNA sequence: TGTGCCATCACCCTAGCGGACCCCCAGGAGACCCAGTACTTC. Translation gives CAITLADPQETQYF. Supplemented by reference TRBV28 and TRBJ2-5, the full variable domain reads DVKVTQSSRYLVKRTGEKVFLECVQDMDHENMFWYRQDPGLGLRLIYFSYDVKMKEKGDIPEGYSVSREKKERFSLILESASTNQTSMYLCAITLADPQETQYFGPGTRLLVL.

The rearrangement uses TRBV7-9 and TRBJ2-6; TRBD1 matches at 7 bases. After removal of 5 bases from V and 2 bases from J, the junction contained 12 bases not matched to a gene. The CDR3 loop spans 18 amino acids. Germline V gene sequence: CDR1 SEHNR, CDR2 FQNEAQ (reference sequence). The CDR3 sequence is CASSLQRQGETGANVLTF. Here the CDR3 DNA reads TGTGCCAGCAGCCTCCAAAGACAGGGTGAGACTGGGGCCAACGTCCTGACTTTC.

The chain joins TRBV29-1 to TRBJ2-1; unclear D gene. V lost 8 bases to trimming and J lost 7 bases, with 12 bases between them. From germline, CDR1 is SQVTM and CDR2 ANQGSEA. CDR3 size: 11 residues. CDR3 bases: TGCAGCCCCGTGTTGGCAAATGAGCAGTTCTTC. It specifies CSPVLANEQFF.

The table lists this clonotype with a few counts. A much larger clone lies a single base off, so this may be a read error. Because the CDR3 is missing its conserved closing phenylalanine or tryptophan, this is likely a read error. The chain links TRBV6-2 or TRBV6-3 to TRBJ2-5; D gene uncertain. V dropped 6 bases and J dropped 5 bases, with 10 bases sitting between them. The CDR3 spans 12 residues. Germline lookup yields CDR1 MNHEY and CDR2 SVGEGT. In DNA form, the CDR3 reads TGTGCCAGCAGCTCAAATAAGGAGACCCAGTACCTC. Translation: CASSSNKETQYL.

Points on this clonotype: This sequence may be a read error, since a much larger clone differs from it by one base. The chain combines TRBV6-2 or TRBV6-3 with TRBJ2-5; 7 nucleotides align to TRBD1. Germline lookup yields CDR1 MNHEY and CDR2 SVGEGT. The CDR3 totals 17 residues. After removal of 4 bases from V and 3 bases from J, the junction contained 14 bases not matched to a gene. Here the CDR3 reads CASSLTRTGTPKETQYF. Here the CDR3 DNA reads TGTGCCAGCAGTTTAACCAGGACAGGCACGCCGAAAGAGACCCAGTACTTC.

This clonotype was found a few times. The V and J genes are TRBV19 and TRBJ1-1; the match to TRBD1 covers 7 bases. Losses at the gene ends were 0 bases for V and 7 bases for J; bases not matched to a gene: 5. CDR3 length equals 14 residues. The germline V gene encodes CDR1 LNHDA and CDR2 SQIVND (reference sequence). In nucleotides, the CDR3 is TGTGCCAGTAGTATAGAGGGGACAGCCGATGAAGCTTTCTTT. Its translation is CASSIEGTADEAFF.

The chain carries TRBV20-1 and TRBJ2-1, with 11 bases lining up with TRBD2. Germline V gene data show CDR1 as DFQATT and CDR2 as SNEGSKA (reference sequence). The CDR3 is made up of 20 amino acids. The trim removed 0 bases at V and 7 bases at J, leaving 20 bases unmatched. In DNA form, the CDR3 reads TGCAGTGCTAGAGATTCGCGACGACTAGCGGGATATTACGGAGGAAATGAGCAGTTCTTC. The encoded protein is CSARDSRRLAGYYGGNEQFF.

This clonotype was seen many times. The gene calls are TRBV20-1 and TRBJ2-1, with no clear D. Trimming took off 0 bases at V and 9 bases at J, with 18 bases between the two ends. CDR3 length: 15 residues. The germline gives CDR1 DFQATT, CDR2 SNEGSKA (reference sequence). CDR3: CSARDRLVSFSEQFF. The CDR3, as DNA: TGCAGTGCTAGAGATAGGCTAGTGTCATTTTCTGAGCAGTTCTTC.

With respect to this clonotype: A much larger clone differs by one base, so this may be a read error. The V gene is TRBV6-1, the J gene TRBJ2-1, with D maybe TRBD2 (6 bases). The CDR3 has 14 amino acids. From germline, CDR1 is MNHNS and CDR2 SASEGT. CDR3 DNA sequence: TGTGCCAGCAGTTACGCGGGACGATCCACTGAGCAGTCCTTC. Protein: CASSYAGRSTEQSF.

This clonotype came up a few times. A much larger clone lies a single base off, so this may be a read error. The CDR3 sequence: CSDEETSGSEQFF. The CDR3 region has the DNA TGCAGTGACGAGGAGACTAGCGGGAGTGAGCAGTTCTTC. The chain carries TRBV20-1 and TRBJ2-1; TRBD2 aligns across 12 bases. The CDR3 totals 13 residues. The J segment lost 9 bases and the V segment lost 7 bases, leaving 7 bases of the junction unmatched. Germline V gene lookup returns CDR1 DFQATT and CDR2 SNEGSKA (reference sequence).

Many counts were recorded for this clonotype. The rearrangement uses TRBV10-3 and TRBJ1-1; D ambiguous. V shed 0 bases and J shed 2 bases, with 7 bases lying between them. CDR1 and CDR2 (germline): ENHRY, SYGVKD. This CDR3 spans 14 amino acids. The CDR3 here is CAISESFENTEAFF. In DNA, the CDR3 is TGTGCCATCAGTGAGTCATTTGAAAACACTGAAGCTTTCTTT.

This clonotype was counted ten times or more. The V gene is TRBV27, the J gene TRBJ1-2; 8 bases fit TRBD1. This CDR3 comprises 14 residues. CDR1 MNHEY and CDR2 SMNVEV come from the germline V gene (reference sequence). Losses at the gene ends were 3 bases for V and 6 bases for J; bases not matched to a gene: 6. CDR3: CASSLAGGAHGYTF. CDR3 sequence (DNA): TGTGCCAGCAGTTTGGCAGGGGGCGCCCATGGCTACACCTTC.

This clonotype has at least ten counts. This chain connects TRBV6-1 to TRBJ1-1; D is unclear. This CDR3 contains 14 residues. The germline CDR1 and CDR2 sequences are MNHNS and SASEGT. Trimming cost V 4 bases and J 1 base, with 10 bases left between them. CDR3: CASSVGGPNTEAFF. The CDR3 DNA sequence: TGTGCCAGCAGTGTAGGAGGGCCGAACACTGAAGCTTTCTTT.

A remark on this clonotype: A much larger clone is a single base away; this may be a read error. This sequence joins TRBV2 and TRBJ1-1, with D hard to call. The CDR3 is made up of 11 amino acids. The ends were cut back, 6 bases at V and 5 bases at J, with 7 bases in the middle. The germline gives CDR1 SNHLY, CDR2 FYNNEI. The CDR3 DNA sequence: TGTGCCAGCAGCCAGAAGACTGAAGCTTTCTTT. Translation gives CASSQKTEAFF.

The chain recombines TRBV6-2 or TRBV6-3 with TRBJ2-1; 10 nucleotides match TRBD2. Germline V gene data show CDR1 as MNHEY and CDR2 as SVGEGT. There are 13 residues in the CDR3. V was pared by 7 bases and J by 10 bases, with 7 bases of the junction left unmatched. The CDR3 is CASNPSGSEEQFF. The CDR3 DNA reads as TGTGCCAGCAACCCTAGCGGGAGTGAAGAGCAGTTCTTC.

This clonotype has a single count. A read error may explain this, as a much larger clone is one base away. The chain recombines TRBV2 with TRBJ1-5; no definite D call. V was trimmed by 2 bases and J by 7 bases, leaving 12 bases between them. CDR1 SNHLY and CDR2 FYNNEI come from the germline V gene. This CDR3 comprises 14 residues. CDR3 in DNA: TGTGCCAGCAGTGAAAAGGGAGGATGGCAGCCCCAGCATTTT. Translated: CASSEKGGWQPQHF. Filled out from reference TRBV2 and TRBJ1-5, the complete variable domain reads EPEVTQTPSHQVTQMGQEVILRCVPISNHLYFYWYRQILGQKVEFLVSFYNNEISEKSEIFDDQFSVERPDGSNFTLKIRSTKLEDSAMYFCASSEKGGWQPQHFGDGTRLSIL.

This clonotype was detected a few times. The CDR3 reads CASSERRRMGNEQFF. The CDR3 bases are TGTGCCAGCAGTGAGCGACGGAGAATGGGCAATGAGCAGTTCTTC. The chain uses TRBV6-4 and TRBJ2-1, with no clear D. CDR3 length: 15 amino acids. Trimming stripped 3 bases from V and 6 bases from J, with 15 bases between. Germline V CDR1 and CDR2: MRHNA, SNTAGT.

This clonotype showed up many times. The CDR3 protein is CASSPLGLYNEQFF. In nucleotides, the CDR3 is TGTGCCAGCAGCCCGCTTGGCCTTTACAATGAGCAGTTCTTC. The rearrangement links TRBV28 to TRBJ2-1; D is uncertain. V gave up 6 bases and J gave up 4 bases, with 13 bases separating them. This CDR3 is built from 14 residues. From germline, CDR1 is MDHEN and CDR2 SYDVKM.

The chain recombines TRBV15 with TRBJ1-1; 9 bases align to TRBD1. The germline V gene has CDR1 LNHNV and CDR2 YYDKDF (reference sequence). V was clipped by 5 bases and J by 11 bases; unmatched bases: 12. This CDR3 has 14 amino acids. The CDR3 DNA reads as TGTGCCACCAGCGAGCCGGGACAGGGTAGTTTGGCTTTCTTT. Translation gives CATSEPGQGSLAFF.

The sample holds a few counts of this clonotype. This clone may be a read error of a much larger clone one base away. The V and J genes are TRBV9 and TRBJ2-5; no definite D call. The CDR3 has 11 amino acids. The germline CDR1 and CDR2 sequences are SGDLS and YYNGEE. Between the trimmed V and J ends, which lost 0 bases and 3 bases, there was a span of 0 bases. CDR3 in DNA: TGTGCCAGCAGCGTAGAAGAGACCCAGTACTTC. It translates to CASSVEETQYF.

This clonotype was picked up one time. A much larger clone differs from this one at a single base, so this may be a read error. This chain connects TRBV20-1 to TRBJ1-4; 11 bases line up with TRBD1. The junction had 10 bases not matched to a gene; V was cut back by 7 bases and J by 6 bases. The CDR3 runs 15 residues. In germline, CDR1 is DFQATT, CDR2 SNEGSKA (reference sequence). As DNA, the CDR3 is TGCAGTGGTATCCTAGGACAGGGGGCGGATGAAAAACTGTTTTTT. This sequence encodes CSGILGQGADEKLFF.

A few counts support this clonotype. CDR3 residues: CASSTGTEPSSGEFF. The CDR3 region has the DNA TGTGCCAGCAGCACCGGGACAGAGCCCTCGAGCGGGGAGTTCTTC. V usage is TRBV5-4 and J usage is TRBJ2-1; TRBD1 or TRBD2 may be the D gene (7 bases each). The length of the CDR3 is 15 residues. Trimming shortened V by 4 bases and J by 14 bases, and 25 bases separated the two germline ends. Germline CDR1 and CDR2: SGHNT and YYREEE (reference sequence).